Below, 24 T cell receptor beta chains from the same sample are listed, as sequenced in a study of beta chain features in type 1 diabetes. The study's findings and limits: Shortening of TCRB CDR3s, moderate but significant, appeared in all four CD4+ subsets of Type 1 diabetes patients.

Which antigens these TCRs recognize remains unknown. Sequencing targeted expressed TCRB transcripts, as all isolated RNA had been reverse transcribed. Repertoires were generated with immunoSEQ multiplex PCR, while TCRdb's copy carries only in-frame clones and drops some. The sample lists about 150,000 clones; roughly 8% were seen once. The sequencing sample was made of central memory CD4+ T cells from blood. These receptors were obtained from a man between 18 and 29 years old with type 1 diabetes.

This clone was counted only a few times. Different DNA sequences within this sample yield the same CDR3. The chain combines TRBV29-1 with TRBJ1-5; unclear D gene. The CDR3 contains 15 residues. The germline V gene encodes CDR1 SQVTM and CDR2 ANQGSEA. V was trimmed by 6 bases and J by 2 bases, leaving 17 bases between them. In DNA, the CDR3 is TGCAGCGTCGCTGACGGAGTTTTAGGCAATCAGCCCCAGCATTTT. Encoded protein: CSVADGVLGNQPQHF.

This clone was detected only a few times. The chain joins TRBV6-6 to TRBJ2-5, with a possible D match to TRBD2 (7 bases). CDR3 length: 16 residues. V lost 3 bases, J lost 4 bases, and 18 bases lay in between. CDR1 MNHNY and CDR2 SVGAGI come from the germline V gene (reference sequence). The CDR3 is CASSYRGQGRGETQYF. CDR3 nucleotides: TGTGCCAGCAGTTATCGGGGACAAGGGAGGGGAGAGACCCAGTACTTC.

This chain uses TRBV2 with TRBJ2-3, with D possibly being TRBD1 (5 bases). This CDR3 comprises 14 residues. The germline V and J ends were trimmed by 3 bases and 1 base, with 8 bases remaining between them. Germline V gene sequence: CDR1 SNHLY, CDR2 FYNNEI. CDR3 nucleotides: TGTGCCAGCAGTGACAGGGCCCGCACAGATACGCAGTATTTT. This encodes CASSDRARTDTQYF.

This clone was picked up a small number of times. V and J are TRBV28 and TRBJ2-3; 10 bases map to TRBD2. The junction had 4 bases not matched to a gene; V was cut back by 6 bases and J by 1 base. Germline assignment: CDR1 MDHEN and CDR2 SYDVKM. The CDR3 sequence is 15 residues long. CDR3 sequence reads: CASSTLAGGTDTQYF. Written as DNA, the CDR3 is TGTGCCAGCAGCACCCTAGCGGGGGGCACAGATACGCAGTATTTT.

This clone showed up just a few times. The chain combines TRBV9 with TRBJ2-3, with TRBD2 matching over 12 bases. The germline gives CDR1 SGDLS, CDR2 YYNGEE. This CDR3 region has 17 residues. Unmatched junction bases numbered 9, after V lost 4 bases and J lost 3 bases. The CDR3 loop is CASSRRLAGDRTDTQYF. DNA for the CDR3: TGTGCCAGCAGCAGACGACTAGCGGGGGACCGTACAGATACGCAGTATTTT.

This chain links TRBV7-6 with TRBJ2-6; TRBD1 is a possible D gene (5 bases). Germline V gene data show CDR1 as SGHVS and CDR2 as FNYEAQ. The CDR3 runs to 18 residues. V was pared by 2 bases and J by 4 bases, with 18 bases between. The CDR3 DNA reads TGTGCCAGCAGCTTACCGGGCAGGGTGGCCATGGGGGCCAACGTCCTGACTTTC. This codes for CASSLPGRVAMGANVLTF.

This chain uses TRBV6-5 with TRBJ2-5, with 12 bases lining up with TRBD2. CDR3 size: 14 residues. Germline CDR1 is MNHEY and CDR2 is SVGAGI. Trimming cost V 4 bases and J 3 bases; bases outside gene matches: 0. CDR3 residues: CASSSSGGEETQYF. The CDR3 region has the DNA TGTGCCAGCAGTTCTAGCGGGGGGGAAGAGACCCAGTACTTC.

J is TRBJ2-5 and V is TRBV10-3; D remains unclear. From germline, CDR1 is ENHRY and CDR2 SYGVKD. Trimming cost V 0 bases and J 2 bases, with 7 bases left between them. The CDR3 runs to 14 residues. The CDR3 region has the DNA TGTGCCATCAGTGAGTCGACACTTCAAGAGACCCAGTACTTC. It translates to CAISESTLQETQYF.

This clone turned up a few times. DNA for the CDR3: TGTGCCAGCAGGGCAGGGGACTACAATGAGCAGTTCTTC. Its translation is CASRAGDYNEQFF. V is TRBV6-1 and J is TRBJ2-1; possibly TRBD1 for D (6 bases). V was pared by 6 bases and J by 3 bases, with 9 bases between. Germline loops: CDR1 MNHNS, CDR2 SASEGT. This CDR3 comprises 13 residues.

This clone was picked up a small number of times. The gene calls are TRBV6-1 and TRBJ2-1; 11 bases are shared with TRBD2. This CDR3 is built from 15 residues. In germline, CDR1 is MNHNS, CDR2 SASEGT. The V and J ends lost 2 bases and 6 bases, in that order; junction bases with no gene match: 3. This CDR3 reads CASSEQLAGVNEQFF. CDR3 DNA sequence: TGTGCCAGCAGTGAACAACTAGCGGGGGTCAATGAGCAGTTCTTC.

V is TRBV30 and J is TRBJ2-3, with 10 positions matching TRBD2. The germline V gene has CDR1 GTSNPN and CDR2 SVGIG (reference sequence). V lost 1 base and J lost 5; bases outside the gene matches: 6. The CDR3 has 15 amino acids. This chain's CDR3 is CAWSEDSGRLDTQYF. The CDR3 DNA is TGTGCCTGGAGTGAGGATAGCGGGAGGTTAGATACGCAGTATTTT.

DNA for the CDR3: TGTGCCATCAGTGACGGGACTAGCGGGGTTACCTACAATGAGCAGTTCTTC. Translated: CAISDGTSGVTYNEQFF. The gene calls are TRBV10-3 and TRBJ2-1; 13 bases are a match to TRBD2. Per the germline V gene, CDR1 is ENHRY and CDR2 is SYGVKD. Trimming removed 3 bases from V and 2 bases from J; junction bases left unmatched: 4. The CDR3 runs to 17 residues.

This clone was observed a few times. The V and J genes are TRBV11-2 and TRBJ2-3; TRBD2 matches 8 bases. Germline V CDR1 and CDR2: SGHAT, FQNNGV. The length of the CDR3 is 15 residues. V shed 2 bases and J 2 bases; nucleotides not matched to a gene: 3. The CDR3 DNA reads as TGTGCCAGCAGCTTATACGGGGGGGTCACAGATACGCAGTATTTT. Its protein is CASSLYGGVTDTQYF.

The genes are TRBV4-2 and TRBJ1-4; D is unresolved. The V gene's germline CDR1 is LGHNA and CDR2 YNFKEQ. V lost 4 bases to trimming and J lost 8 bases, with 14 bases between them. CDR3 length equals 14 residues. CDR3 amino acids: CASSPKNREEKLFF. In nucleotides, the CDR3 is TGTGCCAGCAGCCCGAAGAACAGAGAAGAAAAACTGTTTTTT.

This clone occurred a few times. This chain links TRBV29-1 with TRBJ1-2; perhaps TRBD1 as D (6 bases). Germline CDR1 reads SQVTM; CDR2 reads ANQGSEA. V was clipped by 5 bases and J by 4 bases, with 14 bases between them. This CDR3 comprises 13 residues. For the CDR3, the DNA is TGCAGCGTTCGGGACACGCTTGGCTATGGCTACACCTTC. As protein: CSVRDTLGYGYTF. The entire variable domain, with the rest obtained from reference TRBV29-1 and TRBJ1-2, is as follows: SAVISQKPSRDICQRGTSLTIQCQVDSQVTMMFWYRQQPGQSLTLIATANQGSEATYESGFVIDKFPISRPNLTFSTLTVSNMSPEDSSIYLCSVRDTLGYGYTFGSGTRLTVV.

The chain joins TRBV5-1 to TRBJ2-1, with 8 bases aligning to TRBD2. V trimming: 4 bases; J trimming: 9 bases; junction bases outside the gene matches: 9. This CDR3 region has 14 residues. The germline V gene has CDR1 SGHRS and CDR2 YFSETQ. The CDR3 region is CASSIRDTSGEQFF. The CDR3 DNA sequence: TGCGCCAGCAGCATACGGGACACTAGCGGTGAGCAGTTCTTC. The complete variable domain, with remaining parts taken from reference TRBV5-1 and TRBJ2-1, reads KAGVTQTPRYLIKTRGQQVTLSCSPISGHRSVSWYQQTPGQGLQFLFEYFSETQRNKGNFPGRFSGRQFSNSRSEMNVSTLELGDSALYLCASSIRDTSGEQFFGPGTRLTVL.

The gene calls are TRBV15 and TRBJ1-2; 11 bases fit TRBD1. V shed 4 bases, J shed 8 bases, and the junction held 6 bases outside the gene matches. The CDR3 consists of 14 residues. The germline V gene encodes CDR1 LNHNV and CDR2 YYDKDF (reference sequence). The DNA of the CDR3 is TGTGCCACCAGCATTGGACAGGGGGCGCGGGGCTACACCTTC. Its translation is CATSIGQGARGYTF.

This chain uses TRBV7-8 with TRBJ2-1, with TRBD2 identical over 9 bases. The V gene's germline CDR1 is SGHVS and CDR2 FQNEAQ. The V and J ends lost 1 base and 15 bases, in that order; junction bases with no gene match: 22. This CDR3 is built from 18 residues. CDR3: CASSLVHRPGTSPSSGFF. The CDR3 nucleotides are TGTGCCAGCAGCTTAGTGCACCGACCCGGGACTAGCCCTTCATCCGGGTTCTTC.

This clone was detected only a few times. Additional DNA sequences in this sample encode the identical CDR3. This chain uses TRBV28 with TRBJ1-2; 11 nucleotides line up with TRBD1. There are 13 residues in the CDR3. Trimming removed 6 bases from V and 8 bases from J; junction bases left unmatched: 5. The germline V gene encodes CDR1 MDHEN and CDR2 SYDVKM. The CDR3 loop is CASSPGQGGGYTF. The CDR3 DNA follows: TGTGCCAGCAGCCCGGGACAGGGGGGAGGCTACACCTTC.

This clone appeared a few times. The V gene is TRBV6-5, the J gene TRBJ2-3; D gene unclear. The germline gives CDR1 MNHEY, CDR2 SVGAGI. The V end was cut by 2 bases, the J end by 7 bases, with 19 bases between. CDR3 length equals 16 residues. DNA for the CDR3: TGTGCCAGCAGTTACAGCTCAGGTTCCCCCACGTATACGCAGTATTTT. This sequence encodes CASSYSSGSPTYTQYF.

This clone was seen a handful of times. The chain couples TRBV7-9 to TRBJ2-1; D not resolved. V lost 2 bases and J lost 9, with 8 bases in between. The CDR3 spans 12 residues. The V gene's germline CDR1 is SEHNR and CDR2 FQNEAQ (reference sequence). The CDR3 spells CASSLSIAEQFF. Written as DNA, the CDR3 is TGTGCCAGCAGCTTAAGCATCGCTGAGCAGTTCTTC. The full variable domain, rest sourced from reference TRBV7-9 and TRBJ2-1, is DTGVSQNPRHKITKRGQNVTFRCDPISEHNRLYWYRQTLGQGPEFLTYFQNEAQLEKSRLLSDRFSAERPKGSFSTLEIQRTEQGDSAMYLCASSLSIAEQFFGPGTRLTVL.

This clone was observed a few times. The gene calls are TRBV2 and TRBJ1-3, with 7 nucleotides matching TRBD1. The CDR3 totals 13 residues. V shed 7 bases, J shed 2 bases, and the junction held 2 bases outside the gene matches. Germline V gives CDR1 SNHLY, CDR2 FYNNEI. This CDR3 reads CASNGQAGNTIYF. The DNA for the CDR3 is TGTGCCAGCAACGGACAGGCTGGAAACACCATATATTTT.

V gene TRBV10-3 combines with J gene TRBJ2-7; TRBD2 matches at 9 bases. Germline CDR1 reads ENHRY; CDR2 reads SYGVKD. There are 16 residues in the CDR3. With V trimmed by 6 bases and J by 0 bases, 9 bases remained unmatched. CDR3 sequence: CAISGVIAGASYEQYF. For the CDR3, the DNA is TGTGCCATCAGCGGGGTGATAGCGGGGGCCTCCTACGAGCAGTACTTC.

The table lists this clone with a few counts. This chain uses TRBV28 with TRBJ1-2, with TRBD1 matching over 9 bases. The germline V gene encodes CDR1 MDHEN and CDR2 SYDVKM. V gave up 3 bases and J gave up 4 bases; unmatched junction bases: 3. CDR3 length: 14 amino acids. The CDR3 region is CASSFPGQGYGYTF. The CDR3 nucleotides read TGTGCCAGCAGTTTCCCGGGACAGGGCTATGGCTACACCTTC.